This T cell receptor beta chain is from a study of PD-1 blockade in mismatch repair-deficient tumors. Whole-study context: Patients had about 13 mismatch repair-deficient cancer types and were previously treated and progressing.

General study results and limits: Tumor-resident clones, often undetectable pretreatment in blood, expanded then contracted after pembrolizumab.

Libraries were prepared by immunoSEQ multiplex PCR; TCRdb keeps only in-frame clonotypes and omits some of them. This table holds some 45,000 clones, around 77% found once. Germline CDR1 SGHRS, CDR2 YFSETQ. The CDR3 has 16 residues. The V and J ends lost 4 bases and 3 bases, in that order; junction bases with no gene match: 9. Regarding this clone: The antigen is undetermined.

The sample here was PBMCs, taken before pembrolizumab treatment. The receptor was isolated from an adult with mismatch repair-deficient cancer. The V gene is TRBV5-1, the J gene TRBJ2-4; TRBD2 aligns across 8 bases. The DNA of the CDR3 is TGCGCCAGCAGCCCCGGGAGGGTTCAGGGCAAAAACATTCAGTACTTC. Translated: CASSPGRVQGKNIQYF.